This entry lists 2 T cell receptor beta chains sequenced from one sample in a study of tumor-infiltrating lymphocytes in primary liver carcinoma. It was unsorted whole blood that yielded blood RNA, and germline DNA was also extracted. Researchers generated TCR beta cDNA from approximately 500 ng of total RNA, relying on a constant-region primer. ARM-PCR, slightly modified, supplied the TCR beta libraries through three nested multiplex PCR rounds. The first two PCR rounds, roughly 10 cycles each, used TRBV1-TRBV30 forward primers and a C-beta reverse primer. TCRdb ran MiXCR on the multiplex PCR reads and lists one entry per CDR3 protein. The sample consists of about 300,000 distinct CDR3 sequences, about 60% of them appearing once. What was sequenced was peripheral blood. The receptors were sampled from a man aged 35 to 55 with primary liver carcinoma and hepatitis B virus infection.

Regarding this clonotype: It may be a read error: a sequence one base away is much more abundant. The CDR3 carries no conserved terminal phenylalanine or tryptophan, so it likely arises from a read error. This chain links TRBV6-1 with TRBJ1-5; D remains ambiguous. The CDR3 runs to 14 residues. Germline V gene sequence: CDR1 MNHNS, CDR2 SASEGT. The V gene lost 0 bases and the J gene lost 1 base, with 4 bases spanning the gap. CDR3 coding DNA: TGTGCCAGCAGTGAAGCGATCAGCAATCAGCCCCAGCATTCT. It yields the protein CASSEAISNQPQHS.

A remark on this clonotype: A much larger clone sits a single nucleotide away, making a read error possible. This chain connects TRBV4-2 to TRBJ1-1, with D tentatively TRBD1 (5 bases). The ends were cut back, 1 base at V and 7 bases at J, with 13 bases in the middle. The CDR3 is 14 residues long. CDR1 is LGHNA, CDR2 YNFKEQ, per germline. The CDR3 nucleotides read TGTGCCAGCAGCCAAGCTCAGATGGACATTGAAGCTTTCTTT. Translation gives CASSQAQMDIEAFF.